This T cell receptor (beta chain) was observed in a study of cytomegalovirus exposure and HLA in healthy donors. Between the trimmed V and J ends, which lost 0 bases and 3 bases, there was a span of 11 bases. Germline V gene lookup returns CDR1 LNHDA and CDR2 SQIVND (reference sequence). This CDR3 region has 16 residues. The PCR ran on 60 Vbeta and 13 Jbeta primers. The repertoire was sequenced with immunoSEQ multiplex PCR; TCRdb's copy has only in-frame clones and lacks some. The table records approximately 170,000 clones, 68% of them present only once. Findings of the study overall: Likely technical artifact: a cluster of highly shared sequence variants.

A note on this clone: Its matching antigen is unknown.

The genes are TRBV19 and TRBJ2-2; the D is unclear. The receptor was isolated from a woman aged 18 to 35 in good health and CMV-seropositive. Sequenced material: PBMCs. CDR3 sequence (DNA): TGTGCCAGTAGTATAGATCCCAACAGATACACCGGGGAGCTGTTTTTT. Translated: CASSIDPNRYTGELFF.